Listed below are T cell receptor beta chains from one sample, sequenced in a study of blood T cell repertoires in COVID-19. Sequencing used immunoSEQ multiplex PCR; TCRdb keeps in-frame clones, though not all of them. This sample carries 130,000 to 150,000 clones, more than 60% of them seen once, and the ten largest clones take about 2%. Source material: peripheral blood. Every receptor here comes from a woman aged 55-70 years with acute or convalescent COVID-19. Each CDR3 is given with its conserved first and last residue. The order of the fields is CDR3 protein, CDR3 DNA, CDR3 length, J gene, V gene, clone size, D gene. D genes are given only for firm matches. Not all rows give a size; the values are once, few, many and, for expanded clones, a class.

CASRKGSSGRGNEQFF,TGCGCCAGCCGCAAAGGGAGTAGCGGGAGGGGCAATGAGCAGTTCTTC,16,TRBJ2-1,TRBV10-2,few,TRBD2
CASTTQTRSSEAFF,TGTGCCAGCACCACGCAGACTAGGAGCTCTGAAGCTTTCTTT,14,TRBJ1-1,TRBV28,-,-
CATRDSRNLRYTEAFF,TGTGCCACTCGGGACAGTCGGAATCTTCGATACACTGAAGCTTTCTTT,16,TRBJ1-1,TRBV19,-,TRBD1
CASSSSKWRNTIYF,TGTGCCAGCAGCTCATCTAAATGGCGGAACACCATATATTTT,14,TRBJ1-3,TRBV5-6,-,-
CASSNYGLAGGPGEQFF,TGTGCCAGCAGCAACTATGGACTAGCGGGAGGGCCCGGTGAGCAGTTCTTC,17,TRBJ2-1,TRBV7-6,-,TRBD2
CASSPGVTGVENIQYF,TGTGCCAGCAGCCCCGGTGTAACAGGTGTGGAAAACATTCAGTACTTC,16,TRBJ2-4,TRBV13,-,-
CASRLAVDISSYNEQFF,TGTGCAAGTCGCTTAGCGGTGGACATAAGCTCCTACAATGAGCAGTTCTTC,17,TRBJ2-1,TRBV12-2,once,-
CASIPRIGQGVPGELFF,TGTGCCAGTATCCCACGTATCGGACAGGGGGTCCCCGGGGAGCTGTTTTTT,17,TRBJ2-2,TRBV19,-,TRBD1
CASSQTRDRPGLF,TGCGCCAGCAGCCAAACTCGGGACAGGCCGGGGCTCTTC,13,TRBJ2-1,TRBV5-1,-,TRBD1
CASSFLRSRSPLHF,TGTGCCAGCAGTTTTCTGCGCTCCAGGTCACCCCTCCACTTT,14,TRBJ1-6,TRBV28,once,-
CASSQELLWSYEQYF,TGTGCCAGCAGCCAAGAACTGTTGTGGTCCTACGAGCAGTACTTC,15,TRBJ2-7,TRBV3-1/TRBV3-2,-,-
CASSPAGAVSGNEQFF,TGTGCCAGCTCGCCAGCGGGAGCGGTTTCTGGTAATGAGCAGTTCTTC,16,TRBJ2-1,TRBV18,once,TRBD2
CASSAPGLAGNEQFF,TGTGCCAGCAGCGCCCCGGGACTAGCGGGCAATGAGCAGTTCTTC,15,TRBJ2-1,TRBV7-8,-,TRBD2
CASRPWAGYTEAFF,TGTGCCAGCAGACCTTGGGCAGGTTATACTGAAGCTTTCTTT,14,TRBJ1-1,TRBV2,few,-
CASSPGQGPLNSPLHF,TGCGCCAGCAGCCCGGGACAGGGGCCTCTTAATTCACCCCTCCACTTT,16,TRBJ1-6,TRBV5-1,-,TRBD1
CASSSRPSGSYNTGELFF,TGTGCCAGCAGCTCGCGCCCTAGCGGATCTTATAACACCGGGGAGCTGTTTTTT,18,TRBJ2-2,TRBV11-2,-,TRBD2
CASSLYSGNTEAFF,TGCGCCAGCAGCTTGTATTCAGGGAACACTGAAGCTTTCTTT,14,TRBJ1-1,TRBV5-1,-,-
CASGLGAYEQYF,TGTGCCTCCGGACTCGGAGCCTACGAGCAGTACTTC,12,TRBJ2-7,TRBV30,-,-
CASSPGNLNEQFF,TGTGCCAGCAGCCCGGGGAACCTCAATGAGCAGTTCTTC,13,TRBJ2-1,TRBV27,-,-
CASGRGLEGNEQFF,TGTGCCAGCGGTAGGGGACTCGAAGGGAATGAGCAGTTCTTC,14,TRBJ2-1,TRBV27,-,-
CASSLRPSGDYNEQFF,TGCGCCAGCAGCTTGCGCCCTAGCGGGGACTACAATGAGCAGTTCTTC,16,TRBJ2-1,TRBV5-1,-,TRBD2
CATRTVLALQETQYF,TGTGCCACCAGGACAGTTCTGGCGCTCCAAGAGACCCAGTACTTC,15,TRBJ2-5,TRBV6-6,-,-
CASSPEGALRAYGYTF,TGTGCCAGCAGCCCGGAGGGGGCACTAAGGGCCTATGGCTACACCTTC,16,TRBJ1-2,TRBV5-4,-,TRBD1
CASSEGLAGVDTQYF,TGCGCCAGCAGTGAGGGACTAGCGGGAGTAGATACGCAGTATTTT,15,TRBJ2-3,TRBV10-1,few,TRBD2
CASSFLGFGGNQPQHF,TGTGCCAGCAGTTTCTTGGGCTTTGGTGGCAATCAGCCCCAGCATTTT,16,TRBJ1-5,TRBV28,-,-